These 25 T cell receptor beta chains share one sample of origin, sequenced in a study of CD8+ T cells in alopecia areata. cDNA serving as the sequencing template came from extracted, reverse transcribed RNA. Some clones are missing from TCRdb's copy, which holds only in-frame ones; the method was immunoSEQ multiplex PCR. The sample contains around 140,000 clones, 45% to 65% of which appear only once. Treatment here: oral pan-JAK inhibitor, 5-10 mg twice daily. The specimen was CD8+ T cells sorted from blood, collected at week 4, from a patient treated with tofacitinib. These receptors all stem from a human donor with alopecia areata.

CDR3 bases: TGCAGCGTTGAACTGGGAACGGGGACAGGGTTAGGCTACACCTTC. Protein: CSVELGTGTGLGYTF. This sequence joins TRBV29-1 and TRBJ1-2; TRBD1 matches at 9 bases. V dropped 2 bases and J dropped 8; count of bases not matched to a gene: 12. Germline V gene data show CDR1 as SQVTM and CDR2 as ANQGSEA. This CDR3 has 15 residues.

This chain joins TRBV30 and TRBJ1-2; no definite D call. V dropped 3 bases and J dropped 8 bases, with 13 bases sitting between them. Germline loops: CDR1 GTSNPN, CDR2 SVGIG (reference sequence). The CDR3 is 12 amino acids. CDR3 bases: TGTGCCTGGAGCCCGGCCTCCAAGGGCTACACCTTC. As protein: CAWSPASKGYTF.

The chain has TRBV29-1 and TRBJ2-7, with D possibly matching TRBD1 (6 bases). CDR1 SQVTM and CDR2 ANQGSEA come from the germline V gene. The V gene lost 1 base and the J gene lost 3 bases, with 10 bases spanning the gap. The CDR3 spans 13 residues. The CDR3 loop is CSVEGRGSYEQYF. CDR3 coding DNA: TGCAGCGTTGAAGGCAGGGGTAGCTACGAGCAGTACTTC.

This CDR3 reads CSAEDRGTDTQYF. In nucleotides, the CDR3 is TGCAGCGCCGAAGACAGGGGCACAGATACGCAGTATTTT. The rearrangement links TRBV29-1 to TRBJ2-3; 7 nucleotides align to TRBD1. Germline V gene data show CDR1 as SQVTM and CDR2 as ANQGSEA. This CDR3 has 13 residues. V shed 7 bases and J 1 base; nucleotides not matched to a gene: 5.

As regards this clone: A clone one base away is much larger, so this may be a read error. The same CDR3 also results from other DNA sequences found in this sample. In DNA, the CDR3 is TGTGCCAGCAGCTTAACGGAGACCCAGTACTTC. This encodes CASSLTETQYF. The chain joins TRBV7-9 to TRBJ2-5; the D is unclear. From germline, CDR1 is SEHNR and CDR2 FQNEAQ (reference sequence). With 2 bases removed from V and 5 bases from J, the gap between germline ends came to 3 bases. The CDR3 spans 11 residues.

The V and J genes are TRBV14 and TRBJ2-3; no definite D call. Trimming left V 7 bases short and J 2 bases short, with 10 bases between. The CDR3 is 13 amino acids. Germline V gene data show CDR1 as SGHDN and CDR2 as FVKESK. The CDR3 bases are TGTGCCAGCAACAAGGTCGCCACAGATACGCAGTATTTT. It yields the protein CASNKVATDTQYF.

The chain joins TRBV6-5 to TRBJ1-1, with D possibly being TRBD1 (5 bases). Trimming removed 0 bases from V and 0 bases from J, with 8 bases in between. The CDR3 extends over 15 amino acids. CDR1 and CDR2 (germline): MNHEY, SVGAGI. CDR3 sequence reads: CASSYSGGMNTEAFF. As DNA, the CDR3 is TGTGCCAGCAGTTACTCCGGGGGGATGAACACTGAAGCTTTCTTT.

This clone came up once. The V gene is TRBV30, the J gene TRBJ1-1; D unresolved. The V end lost 0 bases, the J end lost 0 bases, and 8 bases lay between the germline ends. The CDR3 is 14 amino acids. Germline CDR1 is GTSNPN and CDR2 is SVGIG (reference sequence). In DNA, the CDR3 is TGTGCCTGGAGTGTAACAGACATGAACACTGAAGCTTTCTTT. Its protein is CAWSVTDMNTEAFF.

By frequency in the sample, this clone is medium-sized (0.01 to 0.1%). The genes are TRBV7-9 and TRBJ2-5, with TRBD1 matching 8 bases. Germline assignment: CDR1 SEHNR and CDR2 FQNEAQ (reference sequence). Trimming removed 6 bases from V and 4 bases from J; junction bases left unmatched: 10. This CDR3 has 15 residues. For the CDR3, the DNA is TGTGCCAGCAGTCCACGGACAGGGTGGGGAGAGACCCAGTACTTC. Its translation: CASSPRTGWGETQYF. Filled out from reference TRBV7-9 and TRBJ2-5, the complete variable domain reads DTGVSQNPRHKITKRGQNVTFRCDPISEHNRLYWYRQTLGQGPEFLTYFQNEAQLEKSRLLSDRFSAERPKGSFSTLEIQRTEQGDSAMYLCASSPRTGWGETQYFGPGTRLLVL.

This clone was observed a handful of times. The V call is TRBV12-5, the J call TRBJ2-3; tentative D call: TRBD1 (6 bases). The germline gives CDR1 LGHNT, CDR2 FRNRAP. V was shortened by 11 bases and J by 2 bases, with 14 bases between the two germline ends. This CDR3 region has 13 residues. This CDR3 reads CAGTRDNTDTQYF. CDR3 nucleotides: TGTGCTGGAACCCGGGACAACACAGATACGCAGTATTTT. Looking up the rest from reference TRBV12-5 and TRBJ2-3 gives the full variable domain: DARVTQTPRHKVTEMGQEVTMRCQPILGHNTVFWYRQTMMQGLELLAYFRNRAPLDDSGMPKDRFSAEMPDATLATLKIQPSEPRDSAVYFCAGTRDNTDTQYFGPGTRLTVL.

The genes are TRBV7-9 and TRBJ2-1; 7 bases agree with TRBD1. CDR3 length: 11 residues. Germline V gene lookup returns CDR1 SEHNR and CDR2 FQNEAQ (reference sequence). Losses at the gene ends were 0 bases for V and 15 bases for J; bases not matched to a gene: 2. CDR3 sequence reads: CASSLAGDRFF. CDR3 sequence (DNA): TGTGCCAGCAGCTTAGCCGGGGACAGGTTCTTC.

The J gene is TRBJ1-1, the V gene TRBV29-1; maybe TRBD1 (5 bases). Trimming removed 7 bases from V and 6 bases from J, with 15 bases in between. Germline CDR1 reads SQVTM; CDR2 reads ANQGSEA. CDR3 size: 12 residues. In nucleotides, the CDR3 is TGCAGCGCTGCCGGGGCCGAACCTGAAGCTTTCTTT. Translated, it gives CSAAGAEPEAFF.

The chain uses TRBV6-1 and TRBJ2-7; 7 bases map to TRBD1. The germline V gene encodes CDR1 MNHNS and CDR2 SASEGT. There are 15 residues in the CDR3. V lost 7 bases and J lost 2; bases outside the gene matches: 11. The CDR3: CASTTVDRAAYEQYF. The CDR3 nucleotides read TGTGCCAGCACCACAGTAGACAGGGCAGCCTACGAGCAGTACTTC.

This clone was observed a few times. The chain couples TRBV5-6 to TRBJ2-7; TRBD1 matches 12 bases. V lost 3 bases to trimming and J lost 4 bases; unmatched junction nucleotides: 5. This CDR3 region has 15 residues. Germline CDR1 reads SGHDT; CDR2 reads YYEEEE. CDR3 nucleotides: TGTGCCAGCAGCTGGGACAGGGGGCAGGGGTACGAGCAGTACTTC. Translation: CASSWDRGQGYEQYF.

V and J are TRBV7-3 and TRBJ2-5, with 8 bases lining up with TRBD1. The CDR3 totals 13 residues. Germline assignment: CDR1 SGHTA and CDR2 FQGTGA. V shed 2 bases and J 4 bases; nucleotides not matched to a gene: 0. Written as DNA, the CDR3 is TGTGCCAGCAGCTTAGACAGGGGAGAGACCCAGTACTTC. It yields the protein CASSLDRGETQYF. The variable domain in full, with the rest retrieved from reference TRBV7-3 and TRBJ2-5, is GAGVSQTPSNKVTEKGKYVELRCDPISGHTALYWYRQSLGQGPEFLIYFQGTGAADDSGLPNDRFFAVRPEGSVSTLKIQRTERGDSAVYLCASSLDRGETQYFGPGTRLLVL.

The chain uses TRBV5-6 and TRBJ1-6; D unresolved. V was pared by 0 bases and J by 8 bases, with 15 bases between. Germline loops: CDR1 SGHDT, CDR2 YYEEEE. CDR3 size: 16 residues. The CDR3 nucleotides are TGTGCCAGCAGCTTGGGGCAGCGCGGGTACTATTCACCCCTCCACTTT. Encoded protein: CASSLGQRGYYSPLHF.

The CDR3 DNA reads TGTGCCTGGGAGGAGGGTACTGAAGCTTTCTTT. Translating gives CAWEEGTEAFF. The chain carries TRBV30 and TRBJ1-1; D not resolved. Between the trimmed V and J ends, which lost 5 bases and 5 bases, there was a span of 9 bases. This CDR3 spans 11 amino acids. CDR1 and CDR2 (germline): GTSNPN, SVGIG (reference sequence).

This clone appeared a single time. This sequence joins TRBV9 and TRBJ2-2, with a weak D call TRBD1 (5 bases). Trimming took off 4 bases at V and 0 bases at J, with 10 bases between the two ends. This CDR3 region has 15 residues. Germline V gene sequence: CDR1 SGDLS, CDR2 YYNGEE. CDR3 region: CASSSSGSNTGELFF. CDR3 DNA: TGTGCCAGCAGCTCATCAGGGTCGAACACCGGGGAGCTGTTTTTT.

This clone was counted between two and nine times. The chain joins TRBV30 to TRBJ1-2, with TRBD1 matching 9 bases. This CDR3 is built from 15 residues. The germline CDR1 and CDR2 sequences are GTSNPN and SVGIG (reference sequence). The junction had 6 bases not matched to a gene; V was cut back by 2 bases and J by 2 bases. Here the CDR3 DNA reads TGTGCCTGGAGTTCGGACAGGGGCGGCAACTATGGCTACACCTTC. Residues: CAWSSDRGGNYGYTF.

The chain joins TRBV30 to TRBJ2-4; tentative D call: TRBD2 (6 bases). This CDR3 is 18 amino acids long. Per germline, CDR1 GTSNPN and CDR2 SVGIG (reference sequence). V was clipped by 0 bases and J by 0 bases, with 18 bases between them. The CDR3 region is CAWSVTSWGVLAKNIQYF. The CDR3 DNA sequence: TGTGCCTGGAGTGTTACATCGTGGGGGGTCTTAGCCAAAAACATTCAGTACTTC.

This chain uses TRBV27 with TRBJ2-5, with 8 bases matching TRBD1. CDR1 is MNHEY and CDR2 is SMNVEV in the germline V gene (reference sequence). J gave up 3 bases and V 6 bases, and 9 bases lay outside the gene matches. This CDR3 spans 15 amino acids. The CDR3 reads CASRRTATGEETQYF. CDR3 bases: TGTGCCAGCAGAAGAACCGCGACAGGGGAAGAGACCCAGTACTTC.

The chain carries TRBV29-1 and TRBJ2-6; D possibly uses TRBD1 or TRBD2 (5 bases each). Looked up from germline, CDR1 is SQVTM and CDR2 is ANQGSEA. This CDR3 is 15 amino acids long. Trimming shortened V by 0 bases and J by 9 bases, and 15 bases separated the two germline ends. The CDR3 nucleotides are TGCAGCGTTGAAGACCCTATGGGACCCCTCAACGTCCTGACTTTC. It specifies CSVEDPMGPLNVLTF.

In DNA form, the CDR3 reads TGTGCCAGCAGCGCCCCTTTGGGGACAGATAACAATGAGCAGTTCTTC. Translating gives CASSAPLGTDNNEQFF. The gene calls are TRBV13 and TRBJ2-1; 7 bases match TRBD1. V shed 5 bases and J 5 bases; nucleotides not matched to a gene: 12. CDR3 size: 16 residues. The germline gives CDR1 PRHDT, CDR2 FYEKMQ (reference sequence).

This clone occurred a few times. The DNA for the CDR3 is TGTGCCAGCAACTCCTGGGGACTAGCGGGCCCCGGGGCCAAAAACATTCAGTACTTC. Residues: CASNSWGLAGPGAKNIQYF. The chain has TRBV11-2 and TRBJ2-4, with 12 positions matching TRBD2. CDR1 is SGHAT and CDR2 is FQNNGV in the germline V gene. This CDR3 region has 19 residues. Losses at the gene ends were 7 bases for V and 1 base for J; bases not matched to a gene: 14.

J is TRBJ1-2 and V is TRBV6-5, with 11 bases matching TRBD1. CDR3 length: 14 residues. The J segment lost 4 bases and the V segment lost 7 bases, leaving 5 bases of the junction unmatched. Per germline, CDR1 MNHEY and CDR2 SVGAGI. The CDR3: CASTGQGASYGYTF. The CDR3 coding sequence is TGTGCCAGCACCGGACAGGGGGCCTCCTATGGCTACACCTTC.